The clone carrying this TCR beta chain was seen only once. This sample is drawn from a study of shared T cell receptors in the human thymus. Profiled with immunoSEQ multiplex PCR; TCRdb holds only in-frame clones, not every one. Of hundreds of thousands of clones listed, roughly 86% were seen once; the top ten hold just under 0.0095%. Germline CDR1 reads SNHLY; CDR2 reads FYNNEI. Trimming cost V 9 bases and J 5 bases; bases outside gene matches: 5. The CDR3 spans 13 residues. These data also formed part of another study, on human thymus T cells. This second study says: Thymus tissue was removed during corrective cardiac surgery. It looked as if thymic and blood repertoires used V and J genes in a biased way. As related research reported, thymic repertoires overlapped highly among unrelated individuals.

Sequencing was done on a sample of thymocytes. This TCR was recovered from a boy under three years old with a congenital heart defect. The J gene is TRBJ2-2, the V gene TRBV2, with 8 bases aligning to TRBD2. This CDR3 is CASGTRGTGELFF. The CDR3 coding sequence is TGTGCCAGTGGGACTAGGGGGACCGGGGAGCTGTTTTTT. The full variable domain, rest sourced from reference TRBV2 and TRBJ2-2, is EPEVTQTPSHQVTQMGQEVILRCVPISNHLYFYWYRQILGQKVEFLVSFYNNEISEKSEIFDDQFSVERPDGSNFTLKIRSTKLEDSAMYFCASGTRGTGELFFGEGSRLTVL.